The subject of this entry is one T cell receptor beta chain. This record comes from a study of blood T cell repertoires in COVID-19. The assay was immunoSEQ multiplex PCR, and TCRdb's table has in-frame clones only and misses some. The sample consists of around 100,000 clones, approximately 91% of them appearing once. Losses at the gene ends were 5 bases for V and 7 bases for J; bases not matched to a gene: 10. Germline V lookup: CDR1 SGHTA, CDR2 FQGNSA. The CDR3 contains 16 residues. The source of this sequence is a woman aged 70-85 years who had recovered from COVID-19. The source material was peripheral blood. The chain joins TRBV7-2 to TRBJ2-1; 11 bases agree with TRBD2. The CDR3 spells CASSRLAGGPINEQFF. The CDR3 bases are TGTGCCAGCAGCCGTTTAGCGGGAGGGCCTATAAATGAGCAGTTCTTC.